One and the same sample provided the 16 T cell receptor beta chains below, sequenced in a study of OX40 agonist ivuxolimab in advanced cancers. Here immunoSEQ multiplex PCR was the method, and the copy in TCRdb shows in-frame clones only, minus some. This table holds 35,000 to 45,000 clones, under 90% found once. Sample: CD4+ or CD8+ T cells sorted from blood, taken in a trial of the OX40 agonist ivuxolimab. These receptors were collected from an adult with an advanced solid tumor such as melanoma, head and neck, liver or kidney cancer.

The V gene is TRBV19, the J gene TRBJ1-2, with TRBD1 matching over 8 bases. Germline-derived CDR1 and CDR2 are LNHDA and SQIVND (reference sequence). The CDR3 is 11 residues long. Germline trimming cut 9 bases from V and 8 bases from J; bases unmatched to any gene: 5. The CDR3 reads CASEQGGGYTF. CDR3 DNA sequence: TGTGCCAGCGAACAGGGGGGCGGCTACACCTTC.

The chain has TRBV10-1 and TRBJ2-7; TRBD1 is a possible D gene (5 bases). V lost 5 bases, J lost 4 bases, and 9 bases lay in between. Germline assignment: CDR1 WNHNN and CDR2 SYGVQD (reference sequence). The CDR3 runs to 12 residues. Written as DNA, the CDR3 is TGCGCCAGCAGTTTAAAGGGGTACGAGCAGTACTTC. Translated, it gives CASSLKGYEQYF.

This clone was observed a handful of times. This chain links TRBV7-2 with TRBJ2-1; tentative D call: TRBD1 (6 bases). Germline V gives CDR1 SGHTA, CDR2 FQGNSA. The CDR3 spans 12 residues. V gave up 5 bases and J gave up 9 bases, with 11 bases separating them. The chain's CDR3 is CASSVTGIEQFF. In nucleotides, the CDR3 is TGTGCCAGCAGCGTAACAGGGATTGAGCAGTTCTTC.

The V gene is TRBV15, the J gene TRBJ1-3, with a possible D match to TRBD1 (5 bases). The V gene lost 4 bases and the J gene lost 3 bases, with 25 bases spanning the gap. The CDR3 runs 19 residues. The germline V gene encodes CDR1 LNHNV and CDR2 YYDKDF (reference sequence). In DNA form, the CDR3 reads TGTGCCACCAGCATCCCGGGGGGTTGGGGGTTAGTCATTGGAAACACCATATATTTT. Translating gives CATSIPGGWGLVIGNTIYF.

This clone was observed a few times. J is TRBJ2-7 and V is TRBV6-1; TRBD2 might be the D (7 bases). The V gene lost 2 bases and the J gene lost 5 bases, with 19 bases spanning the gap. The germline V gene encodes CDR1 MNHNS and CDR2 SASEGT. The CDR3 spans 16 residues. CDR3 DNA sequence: TGTGCCAGCAGTGAATATTTAGGGGGGGGGCCCGACGAGCAGTACTTC. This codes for CASSEYLGGGPDEQYF.

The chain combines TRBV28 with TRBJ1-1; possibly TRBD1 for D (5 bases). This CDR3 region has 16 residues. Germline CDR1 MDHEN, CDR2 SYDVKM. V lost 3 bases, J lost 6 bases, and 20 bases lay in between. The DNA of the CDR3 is TGTGCCAGCAGTTTTGCCAGTTCGAACCGGGGCCCTGAAGCTTTCTTT. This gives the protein CASSFASSNRGPEAFF.

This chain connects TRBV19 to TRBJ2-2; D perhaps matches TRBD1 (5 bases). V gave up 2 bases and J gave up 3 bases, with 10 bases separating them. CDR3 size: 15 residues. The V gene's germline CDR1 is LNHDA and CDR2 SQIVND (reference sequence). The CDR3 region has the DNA TGTGCCAGTAGTATATTGGCAGGGCACACCGGGGAGCTGTTTTTT. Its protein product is CASSILAGHTGELFF.

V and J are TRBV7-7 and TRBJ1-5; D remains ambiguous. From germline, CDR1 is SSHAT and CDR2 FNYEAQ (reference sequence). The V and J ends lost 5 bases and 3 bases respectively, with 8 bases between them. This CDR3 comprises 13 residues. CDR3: CASSRGPNQPQHF. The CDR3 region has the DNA TGTGCCAGCAGCCGCGGTCCCAATCAGCCCCAGCATTTT.

CDR3 nucleotide sequence: TGCAGTGCTAGCCCGGAGTACGAGCAGTACTTC. Its protein is CSASPEYEQYF. The V call is TRBV20-1, the J call TRBJ2-7; no reliable D call. The CDR3 is 11 residues long. With 3 bases removed from V and 4 bases from J, the gap between germline ends came to 7 bases. CDR1 and CDR2 (germline): DFQATT, SNEGSKA (reference sequence).

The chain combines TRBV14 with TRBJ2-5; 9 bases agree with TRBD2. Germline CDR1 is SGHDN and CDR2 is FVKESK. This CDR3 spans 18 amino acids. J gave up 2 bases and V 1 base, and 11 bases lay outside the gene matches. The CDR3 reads CASSQGFWSGGIQETQYF. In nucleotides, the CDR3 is TGTGCCAGCAGCCAAGGGTTTTGGAGCGGGGGGATACAAGAGACCCAGTACTTC.

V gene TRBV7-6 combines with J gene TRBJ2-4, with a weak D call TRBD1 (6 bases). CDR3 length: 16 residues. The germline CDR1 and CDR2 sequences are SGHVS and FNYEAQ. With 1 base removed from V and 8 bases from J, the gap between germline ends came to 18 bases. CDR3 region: CASSLEIWDKGDIQYF. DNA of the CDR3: TGTGCCAGCAGCTTAGAGATTTGGGACAAAGGGGACATTCAGTACTTC.

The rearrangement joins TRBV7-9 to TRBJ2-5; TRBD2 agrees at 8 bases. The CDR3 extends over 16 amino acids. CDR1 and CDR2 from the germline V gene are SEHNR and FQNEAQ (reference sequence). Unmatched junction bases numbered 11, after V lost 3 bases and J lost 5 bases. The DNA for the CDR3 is TGTGCCAGCAGCTTCTACCGGGGGGGCTGGATGGAGACCCAGTACTTC. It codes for CASSFYRGGWMETQYF.

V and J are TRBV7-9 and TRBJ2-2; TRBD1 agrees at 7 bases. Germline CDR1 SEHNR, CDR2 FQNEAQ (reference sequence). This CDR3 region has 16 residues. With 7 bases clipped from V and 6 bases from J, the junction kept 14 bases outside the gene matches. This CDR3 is CASTNRAPTGSGELFF. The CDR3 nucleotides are TGTGCCAGCACTAATAGAGCCCCGACAGGGTCCGGGGAGCTGTTTTTT.

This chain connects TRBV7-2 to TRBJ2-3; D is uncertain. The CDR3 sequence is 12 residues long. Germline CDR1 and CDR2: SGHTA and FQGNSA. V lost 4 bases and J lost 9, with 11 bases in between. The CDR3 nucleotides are TGTGCCAGCAGCTCTCTATCCGGCACGCAGTATTTT. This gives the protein CASSSLSGTQYF. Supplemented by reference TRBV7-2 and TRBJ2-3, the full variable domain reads GAGVSQSPSNKVTEKGKDVELRCDPISGHTALYWYRQSLGQGLEFLIYFQGNSAPDKSGLPSDRFSAERTGGSVSTLTIQRTQQEDSAVYLCASSSLSGTQYFGPGTRLTVL.

The CDR3 DNA is TGTGCCAGCAGCTTGGCCGCCGGCACCTACGAGCAGTACTTC. This sequence encodes CASSLAAGTYEQYF. This rearrangement joins TRBV5-4 to TRBJ2-7; D unresolved. Germline CDR1 is SGHNT and CDR2 is YYREEE (reference sequence). Trimming stripped 0 bases from V and 2 bases from J, with 9 bases between. CDR3 length: 14 amino acids.

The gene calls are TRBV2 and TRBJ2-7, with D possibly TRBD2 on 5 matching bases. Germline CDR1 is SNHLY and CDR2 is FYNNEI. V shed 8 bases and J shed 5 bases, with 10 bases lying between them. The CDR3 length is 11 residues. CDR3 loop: CASRTGDEQYF. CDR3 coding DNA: TGTGCCAGCCGAACCGGGGACGAGCAGTACTTC.